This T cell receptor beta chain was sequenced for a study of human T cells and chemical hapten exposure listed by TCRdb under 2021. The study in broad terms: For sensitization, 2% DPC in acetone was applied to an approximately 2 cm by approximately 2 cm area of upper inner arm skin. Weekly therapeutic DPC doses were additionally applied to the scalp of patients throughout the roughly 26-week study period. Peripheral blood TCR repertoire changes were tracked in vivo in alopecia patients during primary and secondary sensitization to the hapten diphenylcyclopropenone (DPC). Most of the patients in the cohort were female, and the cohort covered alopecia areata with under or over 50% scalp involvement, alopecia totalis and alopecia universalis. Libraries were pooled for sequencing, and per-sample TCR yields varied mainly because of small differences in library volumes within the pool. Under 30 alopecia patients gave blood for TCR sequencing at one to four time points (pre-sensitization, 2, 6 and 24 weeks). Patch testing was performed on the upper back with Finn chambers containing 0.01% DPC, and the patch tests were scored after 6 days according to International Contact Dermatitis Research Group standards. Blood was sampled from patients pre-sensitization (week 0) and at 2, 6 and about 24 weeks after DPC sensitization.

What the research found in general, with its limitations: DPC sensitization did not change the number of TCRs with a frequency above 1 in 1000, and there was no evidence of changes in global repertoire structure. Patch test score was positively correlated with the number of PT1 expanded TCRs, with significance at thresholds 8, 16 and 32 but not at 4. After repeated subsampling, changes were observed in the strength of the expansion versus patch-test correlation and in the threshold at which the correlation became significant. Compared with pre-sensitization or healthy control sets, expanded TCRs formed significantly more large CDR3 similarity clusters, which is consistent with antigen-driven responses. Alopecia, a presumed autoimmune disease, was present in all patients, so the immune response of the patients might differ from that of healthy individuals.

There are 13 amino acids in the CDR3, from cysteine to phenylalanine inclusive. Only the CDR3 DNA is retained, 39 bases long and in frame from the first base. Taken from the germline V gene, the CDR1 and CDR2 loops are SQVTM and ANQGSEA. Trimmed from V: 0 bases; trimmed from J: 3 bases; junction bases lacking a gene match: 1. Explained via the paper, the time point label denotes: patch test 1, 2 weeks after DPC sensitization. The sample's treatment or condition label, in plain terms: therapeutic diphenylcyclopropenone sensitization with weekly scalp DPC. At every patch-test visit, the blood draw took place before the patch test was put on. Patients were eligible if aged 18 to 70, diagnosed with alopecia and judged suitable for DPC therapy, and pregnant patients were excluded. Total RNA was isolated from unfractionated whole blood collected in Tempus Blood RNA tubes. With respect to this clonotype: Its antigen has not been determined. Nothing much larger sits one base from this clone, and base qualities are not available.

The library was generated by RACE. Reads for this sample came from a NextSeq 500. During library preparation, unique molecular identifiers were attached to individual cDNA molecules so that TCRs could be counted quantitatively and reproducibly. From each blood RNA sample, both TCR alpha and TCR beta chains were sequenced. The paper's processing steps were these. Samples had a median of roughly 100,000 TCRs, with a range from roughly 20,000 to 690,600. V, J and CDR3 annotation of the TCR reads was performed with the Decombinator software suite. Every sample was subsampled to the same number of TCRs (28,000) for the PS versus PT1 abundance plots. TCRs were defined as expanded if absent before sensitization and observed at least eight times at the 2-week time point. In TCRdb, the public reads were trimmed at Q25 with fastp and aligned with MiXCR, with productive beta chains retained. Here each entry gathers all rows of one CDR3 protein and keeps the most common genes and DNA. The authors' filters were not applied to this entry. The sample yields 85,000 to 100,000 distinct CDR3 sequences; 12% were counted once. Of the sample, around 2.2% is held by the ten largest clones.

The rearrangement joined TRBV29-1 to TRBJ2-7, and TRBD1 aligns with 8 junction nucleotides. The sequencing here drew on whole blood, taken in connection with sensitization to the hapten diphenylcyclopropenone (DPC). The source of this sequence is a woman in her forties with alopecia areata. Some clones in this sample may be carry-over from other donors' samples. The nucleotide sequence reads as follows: TGCAGCGTTGAAGAACAGGGGGACTACGAGCAGTACTTC. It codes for CSVEEQGDYEQYF.